These T cell receptor beta chains were read from a single sample in a study of control samples from healthy donors and cancer patients. This table comes from immunoSEQ multiplex PCR, and its TCRdb copy is limited to in-frame clones, with some not included. The repertoire includes about 75,000 clones, roughly 94% of them detected once, and 6.2% sits in the top ten. Source material: blood. Receptors were obtained from a woman between 40 and 55 years old in good health. Both conserved end residues are part of each CDR3. D genes are given only for firm matches. The listing skips clone size in some rows; elsewhere it reads once, few, many or a size class.

cdr3_nt: TGCGCCAGCAGCTTATCTGGGATTGATCAGCCCCAGCATTTT; cdr3_aa: CASSLSGIDQPQHF; d_call: -; v_call: TRBV5-1; j_call: TRBJ1-5; clone_size: -
cdr3_nt: TGTGCCAGCAGACTAGCGGGATCGAATGAGCAGTTCTTC; cdr3_aa: CASRLAGSNEQFF; d_call: TRBD2; v_call: TRBV7-2; j_call: TRBJ2-1; clone_size: -
cdr3_nt: TGTGCCAGCAGGGAGCGGGCCCCCTACAATGAGCAGTTCTTC; cdr3_aa: CASRERAPYNEQFF; d_call: -; v_call: TRBV7-9; j_call: TRBJ2-1; clone_size: -
cdr3_nt: TGTGCCAGTGGGAACACTGAAGCTTTCTTT; cdr3_aa: CASGNTEAFF; d_call: -; v_call: TRBV19; j_call: TRBJ1-1; clone_size: -
cdr3_nt: TGTGCCAGCAGTTTACTGGGGGTACATGGCTACACCTTC; cdr3_aa: CASSLLGVHGYTF; d_call: -; v_call: TRBV27; j_call: TRBJ1-2; clone_size: -
cdr3_nt: TGTGCCAGCAGGGAGGGACTAGGGACAGAAAGCACAGATACGCAGTATTTT; cdr3_aa: CASREGLGTESTDTQYF; d_call: -; v_call: TRBV9; j_call: TRBJ2-3; clone_size: once
cdr3_nt: TGTGCCAGTAGCCTTACTAGCGGGGGCCCTCAAGAGACCCAGTACTTC; cdr3_aa: CASSLTSGGPQETQYF; d_call: TRBD2; v_call: TRBV19; j_call: TRBJ2-5; clone_size: -
cdr3_nt: TGTGCTACCAACCGCGGGGACAGGAATCAGCCCCAGCATTTT; cdr3_aa: CATNRGDRNQPQHF; d_call: TRBD1; v_call: TRBV12-5; j_call: TRBJ1-5; clone_size: once
cdr3_nt: TGTGCCAGCAGCGGGGAAGATCAGCCCCAGCATTTT; cdr3_aa: CASSGEDQPQHF; d_call: -; v_call: TRBV12-3/TRBV12-4; j_call: TRBJ1-5; clone_size: -
cdr3_nt: TGTGCCAGCAGCTTGGAGCGCTGGAACACTGAAGCTTTCTTT; cdr3_aa: CASSLERWNTEAFF; d_call: -; v_call: TRBV5-8; j_call: TRBJ1-1; clone_size: -
cdr3_nt: TGCGCCAGCAGCTTTCAGGGGTCCCTGGCGAACACTGAAGCTTTCTTT; cdr3_aa: CASSFQGSLANTEAFF; d_call: -; v_call: TRBV5-1; j_call: TRBJ1-1; clone_size: -
cdr3_nt: TGTGCCAGCAGTTTAGTCCCGAACACCGGGGAGCTGTTTTTT; cdr3_aa: CASSLVPNTGELFF; d_call: -; v_call: TRBV27; j_call: TRBJ2-2; clone_size: -
cdr3_nt: TGTGCCAGCTCACCAACGGCGGGAGGCACAGATACGCAGTATTTT; cdr3_aa: CASSPTAGGTDTQYF; d_call: TRBD2; v_call: TRBV18; j_call: TRBJ2-3; clone_size: -
cdr3_nt: TGTGCCAGCAGCCGGGGTAGCTCCTACAATGAGCAGTTCTTC; cdr3_aa: CASSRGSSYNEQFF; d_call: -; v_call: TRBV3-1/TRBV3-2; j_call: TRBJ2-1; clone_size: -